These 9 T cell receptor beta chains were all obtained from the same sample, sequenced in a study of cytomegalovirus exposure and HLA in healthy donors. PCR employed 60 Vbeta and 13 Jbeta primers. Produced via immunoSEQ multiplex PCR; TCRdb's table is partial and in-frame only. The sample records 200,000 to 250,000 clones, more than 75% being singletons. What was sequenced was PBMCs. All receptors come from a woman between 40 and 55 years old in good health and CMV-seronegative.

The chain couples TRBV18 to TRBJ2-4; no clear D gene. CDR1 and CDR2 (germline): KGHSH, LQKENI. This CDR3 is 14 amino acids long. Trimming left V 5 bases short and J 8 bases short, with 16 bases between. CDR3 sequence reads: CASSAQTGGDIQYF. The CDR3 nucleotides read TGTGCCAGCTCAGCACAGACTGGTGGCGACATTCAGTACTTC.

The rearrangement uses TRBV7-8 and TRBJ2-7; 9 bases fit TRBD1. The V segment lost 5 bases and the J segment 3 bases; nucleotides outside the gene matches: 11. Germline CDR1 SGHVS, CDR2 FQNEAQ. The CDR3 runs 16 residues. CDR3: CASSPGDREVRYEQYF. CDR3 nucleotide sequence: TGTGCCAGCAGCCCCGGGGACAGGGAAGTTCGCTACGAGCAGTACTTC. The complete variable domain, with remaining parts taken from reference TRBV7-8 and TRBJ2-7, reads GAGVSQSPRYKVAKRGQDVALRCDPISGHVSLFWYQQALGQGPEFLTYFQNEAQLDKSGLPSDRFFAERPEGSVSTLKIQRTQQEDSAVYLCASSPGDREVRYEQYFGPGTRLTVT.

The chain carries TRBV18 and TRBJ1-2; TRBD1 agrees at 8 bases. V lost 3 bases to trimming and J lost 6 bases; unmatched junction nucleotides: 3. The length of the CDR3 is 13 residues. The germline V gene encodes CDR1 KGHSH and CDR2 LQKENI. For the CDR3, the DNA is TGTGCCAGCTCACCCGGACAGGGAGATGGCTACACCTTC. It codes for CASSPGQGDGYTF. The full variable domain, rest sourced from reference TRBV18 and TRBJ1-2, is NAGVMQNPRHLVRRRGQEARLRCSPMKGHSHVYWYRQLPEEGLKFMVYLQKENIIDESGMPKERFSAEFPKEGPSILRIQQVVRGDSAAYFCASSPGQGDGYTFGSGTRLTVV.

This chain connects TRBV30 to TRBJ1-2, with D possibly TRBD1 on 5 matching bases. V was trimmed by 1 base and J by 8 bases, leaving 8 bases between them. The CDR3 length is 11 residues. Germline V CDR1 and CDR2: GTSNPN, SVGIG (reference sequence). The CDR3 sequence is CAWSAGRGYTF. The CDR3 nucleotides are TGTGCCTGGAGTGCAGGGCGCGGCTACACCTTC.

The chain employs TRBV11-2 and TRBJ2-5; tentatively, D is TRBD1 (6 bases). The CDR3 loop spans 18 amino acids. V was clipped by 5 bases and J by 5 bases, with 27 bases between them. The V gene's germline CDR1 is SGHAT and CDR2 FQNNGV. The CDR3 sequence: CASSLLLSGTGHGETQYF. The CDR3 DNA sequence: TGTGCCAGCAGCCTACTCTTATCGGGAACAGGGCATGGGGAGACCCAGTACTTC.

V gene TRBV5-4 combines with J gene TRBJ2-5; perhaps TRBD2 as D (6 bases). The CDR3 has 12 residues. The germline V gene has CDR1 SGHNT and CDR2 YYREEE (reference sequence). The V end lost 4 bases, the J end lost 13 bases, and 17 bases lay between the germline ends. The CDR3, as DNA: TGTGCCAGCAGCATGGCCGGGACTGACAGGTACTTC. Translation: CASSMAGTDRYF.

The gene calls are TRBV7-9 and TRBJ2-5, with 7 positions matching TRBD1. V lost 10 bases, J lost 5 bases, and 10 bases stayed unmatched. Germline values: CDR1 SEHNR, CDR2 FQNEAQ (reference sequence). This CDR3 has 13 residues. The CDR3 DNA sequence: TGTGCCACTCGACAAGGGGGCAGGGAGACCCAGTACTTC. Translating it yields CATRQGGRETQYF.

This clone was counted between two and nine times. This chain links TRBV7-2 with TRBJ2-7, with D possibly TRBD2 on 5 matching bases. V lost 8 bases, J lost 3 bases, and 17 bases lay in between. From germline, CDR1 is SGHTA and CDR2 FQGNSA. The CDR3 has 14 residues. In DNA form, the CDR3 reads TGTGCCAGCTCTGGGTTTCCGGGGAGCTACGAGCAGTACTTC. Its translation is CASSGFPGSYEQYF.

This chain uses TRBV2 with TRBJ2-1, with 9 bases identical to TRBD1. Germline assignment: CDR1 SNHLY and CDR2 FYNNEI. J lost 7 bases, V lost 5 bases, and 3 bases had no gene match. This CDR3 contains 13 residues. The DNA of the CDR3 is TGTGCCAGCAGTTGGGACAGGGAGAATGAGCAGTTCTTC. This gives the protein CASSWDRENEQFF.